Shown below are 16 T cell receptor beta chains from a single sample sequenced in a study of OX40 agonist ivuxolimab in advanced cancers. Sequencing was performed with immunoSEQ multiplex PCR; in TCRdb, only in-frame clones are kept and a portion is missing. This sample has about 62,000 clones, with around 74% found just once. The material sequenced was CD4+ or CD8+ T cells sorted from blood, taken in a trial of the OX40 agonist ivuxolimab. The receptor set was obtained from an adult with an advanced solid tumor such as melanoma, head and neck, liver or kidney cancer.

V is TRBV11-2 and J is TRBJ1-1, with a tentative D call TRBD1 (5 bases). The CDR3 is 13 amino acids. V lost 2 bases and J lost 6, with 10 bases in between. CDR1 and CDR2 (germline): SGHAT, FQNNGV. The CDR3 nucleotides are TGTGCCAGCAGCTTACAGGGATATCCTGAAGCTTTCTTT. Residues: CASSLQGYPEAFF.

This clone was recorded a few times. The V and J genes are TRBV18 and TRBJ2-5, with D possibly TRBD2 on 6 matching bases. Germline CDR1 KGHSH, CDR2 LQKENI. This CDR3 is 13 amino acids long. The V end lost 5 bases, the J end lost 4 bases, and 11 bases lay between the germline ends. The CDR3 DNA reads as TGTGCCAGCTCAGGATATAGCGGAGAGACCCAGTACTTC. Protein product: CASSGYSGETQYF.

This clone was observed a single time. This sample includes further DNA sequences coding for the same CDR3. This chain joins TRBV6-6 and TRBJ2-7, with D unclear. Trimming pared 0 bases from V and 1 base from J, leaving 4 bases between. The CDR3 loop spans 13 amino acids. Germline values: CDR1 MNHNY, CDR2 SVGAGI (reference sequence). The CDR3 loop is CASSYSGSYEQYF. CDR3 coding DNA: TGTGCCAGCAGTTACTCAGGGTCCTACGAGCAGTACTTC.

The rearrangement joins TRBV2 to TRBJ2-3, with TRBD2 matching over 7 bases. Germline assignment: CDR1 SNHLY and CDR2 FYNNEI. The CDR3 length is 17 residues. V was pared by 5 bases and J by 0 bases, with 11 bases of the junction left unmatched. The CDR3 reads CASSLGPSGDSTDTQYF. DNA for the CDR3: TGTGCCAGCAGTCTTGGGCCTAGCGGTGACAGCACAGATACGCAGTATTTT.

The genes are TRBV28 and TRBJ2-3; no firm D call. In germline, CDR1 is MDHEN, CDR2 SYDVKM. The V and J ends lost 5 bases and 6 bases respectively, with 15 bases between them. The CDR3 contains 14 residues. CDR3: CASSAPHGHDTQYF. In nucleotides, the CDR3 is TGTGCCAGCAGTGCCCCCCACGGGCACGATACGCAGTATTTT. Full variable domain (rest looked up from reference TRBV28 and TRBJ2-3): DVKVTQSSRYLVKRTGEKVFLECVQDMDHENMFWYRQDPGLGLRLIYFSYDVKMKEKGDIPEGYSVSREKKERFSLILESASTNQTSMYLCASSAPHGHDTQYFGPGTRLTVL.

In nucleotides, the CDR3 is TGTGCCACGAGCGGGGGGCAGAACACCGGGGAGCTGTTTTTT. Amino acid sequence: CATSGGQNTGELFF. This rearrangement joins TRBV15 to TRBJ2-2; 9 bases are a match to TRBD2. The trim removed 9 bases at V and 1 base at J, leaving 3 bases unmatched. CDR1 LNHNV and CDR2 YYDKDF come from the germline V gene (reference sequence). CDR3 size: 14 residues.

This clone was observed at least ten times. The chain carries TRBV7-2 and TRBJ2-2; D unresolved. The CDR3 extends over 13 amino acids. Deletions cut 0 bases from V and 8 bases from J, with 7 bases between. From germline, CDR1 is SGHTA and CDR2 FQGNSA. CDR3 coding DNA: TGTGCCAGCAGCTTAGCACCCGGGGGGGAGCTGTTTTTT. Translated, it gives CASSLAPGGELFF.

This clone was seen just once. The chain is built from TRBV27 and TRBJ2-7; 7 bases align to TRBD1. Germline V gene lookup returns CDR1 MNHEY and CDR2 SMNVEV (reference sequence). CDR3 length: 15 amino acids. V was clipped by 0 bases and J by 3 bases; unmatched bases: 5. This CDR3 reads CASSLSKGANYEQYF. In DNA form, the CDR3 reads TGTGCCAGCAGTTTATCGAAGGGGGCTAACTACGAGCAGTACTTC.

The rearrangement links TRBV7-3 to TRBJ2-1, with TRBD2 matching 8 bases. The V gene end was trimmed by 1 base and the J gene end by 7 bases; junction bases not matched to a gene: 12. Germline V CDR1 and CDR2: SGHTA, FQGTGA. The CDR3 has 17 amino acids. The CDR3 DNA is TGTGCCAGCAGCTTAAGCGTTGGGACTAGTATATTGAATGAGCAGTTCTTC. Protein: CASSLSVGTSILNEQFF. The full variable domain, its missing parts supplied by reference TRBV7-3 and TRBJ2-1, is GAGVSQTPSNKVTEKGKYVELRCDPISGHTALYWYRQSLGQGPEFLIYFQGTGAADDSGLPNDRFFAVRPEGSVSTLKIQRTERGDSAVYLCASSLSVGTSILNEQFFGPGTRLTVL.

This chain uses TRBV19 with TRBJ1-6, with D unresolved. From germline, CDR1 is LNHDA and CDR2 SQIVND (reference sequence). The CDR3 spans 16 residues. V dropped 3 bases and J dropped 0 bases, with 9 bases sitting between them. CDR3 DNA sequence: TGTGCCAGTAGTATCGGGATTAGCTCCTATAATTCACCCCTCCACTTT. Translating gives CASSIGISSYNSPLHF.

This clone was detected once. This rearrangement joins TRBV6-5 to TRBJ1-6; 7 nucleotides agree with TRBD1. The CDR3 is 14 residues long. CDR1 is MNHEY, CDR2 SVGAGI, per germline. V was clipped by 5 bases and J by 8 bases; unmatched bases: 6. The CDR3, as DNA: TGTGCCAGCAGTGACAGGGTGAATCATTCACCCCTCCACTTT. This gives the protein CASSDRVNHSPLHF.

This clone was recorded once. The chain employs TRBV5-1 and TRBJ1-3; D is ambiguous. Germline values: CDR1 SGHRS, CDR2 YFSETQ. Trimming removed 1 base at V and 2 bases at J, with 7 bases between. CDR3 size: 14 residues. The CDR3 nucleotides are TGCGCCAGCAGCTTGACCTGGGCTGGAAACACCATATATTTT. Translating it yields CASSLTWAGNTIYF.

This rearrangement joins TRBV7-3 to TRBJ2-2; D tentatively fits TRBD1 or TRBD2 (5 bases each). Trimming cost V 5 bases and J 7 bases, with 14 bases left between them. There are 14 residues in the CDR3. The V gene's germline CDR1 is SGHTA and CDR2 FQGTGA. The CDR3 loop is CASSRRDVGGELFF. The CDR3 region has the DNA TGTGCCAGCAGCCGCCGGGACGTAGGCGGGGAGCTGTTTTTT.

The V gene is TRBV7-6, the J gene TRBJ2-1; TRBD2 is a possible D gene (6 bases). The CDR3 extends over 12 amino acids. The germline CDR1 and CDR2 sequences are SGHVS and FNYEAQ. The ends were cut back, 5 bases at V and 7 bases at J, with 9 bases in the middle. The CDR3: CASSPGVNEQFF. The CDR3 DNA follows: TGTGCCAGCAGCCCGGGGGTGAATGAGCAGTTCTTC.

This chain links TRBV30 with TRBJ2-7, with D perhaps TRBD1 or TRBD2 (5 bases each). The ends were cut back, 0 bases at V and 4 bases at J, with 13 bases in the middle. The CDR3 is made up of 14 amino acids. Germline V gene lookup returns CDR1 GTSNPN and CDR2 SVGIG (reference sequence). The CDR3, as DNA: TGTGCCTGGAGTGTACTCCCAGAGGGGTACGAGCAGTACTTC. Translating it yields CAWSVLPEGYEQYF.

The rearrangement uses TRBV6-6 and TRBJ1-1, with unresolved D. Germline V gene sequence: CDR1 MNHNY, CDR2 SVGAGI (reference sequence). Between the trimmed V and J ends, which lost 6 bases and 1 base, there was a span of 12 bases. The CDR3 totals 14 residues. The CDR3 DNA sequence: TGTGCCAGCAGACAGCTTACCTCGAACACTGAAGCTTTCTTT. Amino acids: CASRQLTSNTEAFF.